A single sample gave rise to the 21 T cell receptor beta chains below, sequenced in a study of blood T cell repertoires in COVID-19. Sequenced by immunoSEQ multiplex PCR; TCRdb stores in-frame clones only, minus some. This repertoire shows 200,000 to 250,000 clones, 70% to 90% found once; its top ten account for less than 14%. Sequenced sample: PBMCs or T cells enriched from blood (not recorded which). Receptors originate from a man under 40 who had recovered from COVID-19.

This clone was observed a few times. The chain carries TRBV6-5 and TRBJ2-1; TRBD2 agrees at 11 bases. Germline V gene data show CDR1 as MNHEY and CDR2 as SVGAGI. Unmatched junction bases numbered 11, after V lost 6 bases and J lost 10 bases. The CDR3 extends over 15 amino acids. The CDR3 loop is CASRLAGGPVDEQFF. In DNA, the CDR3 is TGTGCCAGCAGGCTAGCGGGGGGCCCCGTCGACGAGCAGTTCTTC.

The rearrangement uses TRBV4-2 and TRBJ2-5; the D gene is possibly TRBD2 (6 bases). The CDR3 is made up of 14 amino acids. Trimming removed 2 bases at V and 4 bases at J, with 11 bases between. Germline values: CDR1 LGHNA, CDR2 YNFKEQ. Here the CDR3 reads CASSQSDYPETQYF. The CDR3 coding sequence is TGTGCCAGCAGCCAATCGGACTATCCAGAGACCCAGTACTTC.

In this sample, this clone turned up once. Mismatch with germline at one junction end may stem from a read error. This chain connects TRBV7-9 to TRBJ2-7; 8 nucleotides align to TRBD2. This CDR3 has 14 residues. Germline assignment: CDR1 SEHNR and CDR2 FQNEAQ (reference sequence). This CDR3 is CASSFPGRAYEQYF. The DNA for the CDR3 is TGTGCCAGCAGCTTTCCCGGGAGGGCCTATGAGCAGTACTTC.

The V and J genes are TRBV10-3 and TRBJ1-2, with 7 nucleotides matching TRBD1. The CDR3 contains 15 residues. Per germline, CDR1 ENHRY and CDR2 SYGVKD. V lost 5 bases, J lost 0 bases, and 6 bases stayed unmatched. In DNA form, the CDR3 reads TGTGCCATCAGTTTCGGACAGGAACCTAACTATGGCTACACCTTC. Protein: CAISFGQEPNYGYTF.

This rearrangement joins TRBV7-3 to TRBJ2-5; 14 positions match TRBD2. The length of the CDR3 is 17 residues. The trim removed 2 bases at V and 5 bases at J, leaving 7 bases unmatched. Germline V gives CDR1 SGHTA, CDR2 FQGTGA. CDR3 sequence reads: CASSLLGLAGDGETQYF. The CDR3 nucleotides read TGTGCCAGCAGCTTACTGGGACTAGCGGGGGATGGGGAGACCCAGTACTTC.

V is TRBV5-1 and J is TRBJ1-2, with 11 bases fitting TRBD1. Germline loops: CDR1 SGHRS, CDR2 YFSETQ. Trimming took 3 bases from V and 4 from J; bases not matched to a gene: 5. CDR3 length: 15 amino acids. The CDR3 loop reads CASSYTGTGGYGYTF. CDR3 coding DNA: TGCGCCAGCAGCTACACCGGGACAGGGGGCTATGGCTACACCTTC.

The count of this clone is one. The genes are TRBV12-5 and TRBJ2-1; D possibly corresponds to TRBD1 (5 bases). CDR1 and CDR2 from the germline V gene are LGHNT and FRNRAP. V lost 7 bases, J lost 2 bases, and 12 bases lay in between. The CDR3 loop spans 14 amino acids. The CDR3 spells CASVRGSPYNEQFF. CDR3 DNA: TGTGCTAGTGTAAGGGGTTCTCCCTACAATGAGCAGTTCTTC.

The V and J genes are TRBV7-3 and TRBJ2-5; a weak D match, TRBD1 (6 bases). V gave up 6 bases and J gave up 1 base, with 12 bases separating them. CDR1 SGHTA and CDR2 FQGTGA come from the germline V gene. The CDR3 has 14 residues. The CDR3 coding sequence is TGTGCCAGCAGTTTTCAAGGGGGCCAAGAGACCCAGTACTTC. This gives the protein CASSFQGGQETQYF.

The chain uses TRBV30 and TRBJ1-1; TRBD1 agrees at 7 bases. V was pared by 1 base and J by 3 bases, with 2 bases of the junction left unmatched. Looked up from germline, CDR1 is GTSNPN and CDR2 is SVGIG (reference sequence). The CDR3 has 13 residues. The CDR3 DNA is TGTGCCTGGAGTGAACAGGGGTACACTGAAGCTTTCTTT. Its protein is CAWSEQGYTEAFF.

The rearrangement links TRBV30 to TRBJ1-5; D gene unclear. The V gene's germline CDR1 is GTSNPN and CDR2 SVGIG (reference sequence). The CDR3 length is 13 residues. Trimming cost V 3 bases and J 7 bases, with 13 bases left between them. CDR3 residues: CAWSGNRGQPQHF. The CDR3 bases are TGTGCCTGGAGCGGCAACCGCGGGCAGCCCCAGCATTTT.

This clone was counted only a few times. The genes are TRBV12-3 or TRBV12-4 and TRBJ1-5; 9 bases align to TRBD1. With 8 bases clipped from V and 4 bases from J, the junction kept 3 bases outside the gene matches. CDR3 size: 13 residues. The CDR3 DNA reads as TGTGCCAGCGGTGGACAGGGGAATCAGCCCCAGCATTTT. Translating it yields CASGGQGNQPQHF.

The chain has TRBV4-1 and TRBJ1-5; 9 bases agree with TRBD1. Germline CDR1 and CDR2: MGHRA and YSYEKL. CDR3 length: 17 residues. V gave up 2 bases and J gave up 3 bases; unmatched junction bases: 8. The CDR3 region has the DNA TGCGCCAGCAGCCAAACCTTACAGGGGGCTCTCAATCAGCCCCAGCATTTT. This gives the protein CASSQTLQGALNQPQHF.

The rearrangement links TRBV7-9 to TRBJ2-5; tentative D call: TRBD2 (6 bases). Trimming removed 0 bases from V and 5 bases from J, with 10 bases in between. The CDR3 sequence is 14 residues long. Germline loops: CDR1 SEHNR, CDR2 FQNEAQ (reference sequence). The CDR3: CASSLAGAGETQYF. The CDR3 region has the DNA TGTGCCAGCAGCTTAGCAGGGGCGGGGGAGACCCAGTACTTC.

The chain links TRBV5-1 to TRBJ1-2; a weak D match, TRBD1 (5 bases). Trimming took off 2 bases at V and 6 bases at J, with 14 bases between the two ends. CDR1 is SGHRS and CDR2 is YFSETQ in the germline V gene. The CDR3 runs to 14 residues. CDR3 protein: CASSFGGEDNGYTF. The CDR3 DNA reads TGCGCCAGCAGCTTTGGAGGGGAGGACAATGGCTACACCTTC. Supplemented by reference TRBV5-1 and TRBJ1-2, the full variable domain reads KAGVTQTPRYLIKTRGQQVTLSCSPISGHRSVSWYQQTPGQGLQFLFEYFSETQRNKGNFPGRFSGRQFSNSRSEMNVSTLELGDSALYLCASSFGGEDNGYTFGSGTRLTVV.

V and J are TRBV6-5 and TRBJ1-1; TRBD1 matches 8 bases. The length of the CDR3 is 14 residues. Per the germline V gene, CDR1 is MNHEY and CDR2 is SVGAGI. The V gene end was trimmed by 6 bases and the J gene end by 8 bases; junction bases not matched to a gene: 11. The CDR3 is CASSATVQGGEAFF. The DNA for the CDR3 is TGTGCCAGCAGCGCAACAGTACAGGGGGGGGAAGCTTTCTTT.

This chain uses TRBV7-9 with TRBJ2-1; 9 positions match TRBD2. V shed 5 bases and J 4 bases; nucleotides not matched to a gene: 9. Germline V gene data show CDR1 as SEHNR and CDR2 as FQNEAQ (reference sequence). The CDR3 length is 16 residues. This CDR3 is CASSASRLAEYNEQFF. In DNA form, the CDR3 reads TGTGCCAGCAGCGCCTCGAGACTAGCGGAATACAATGAGCAGTTCTTC.

The genes are TRBV5-1 and TRBJ2-5; unclear D gene. The CDR3 totals 15 residues. Germline CDR1 and CDR2: SGHRS and YFSETQ. Trimming pared 0 bases from V and 5 bases from J, leaving 14 bases between. The CDR3 sequence is CASSLAIGSQETQYF. The DNA of the CDR3 is TGCGCCAGCAGCTTGGCCATTGGTTCACAGGAGACCCAGTACTTC.

The genes are TRBV6-5 and TRBJ1-6; a possible D gene is TRBD1 (6 bases). The germline CDR1 and CDR2 sequences are MNHEY and SVGAGI. V lost 4 bases, J lost 10 bases, and 11 bases lay in between. The CDR3 has 13 residues. The DNA for the CDR3 is TGTGCCAGCAGTTTACAGGGACACTCACCCCTCCACTTT. Translation: CASSLQGHSPLHF.

The rearrangement links TRBV5-1 to TRBJ2-5; 7 positions agree with TRBD2. The CDR3 spans 15 residues. The germline gives CDR1 SGHRS, CDR2 YFSETQ. J gave up 10 bases and V 3 bases, and 15 bases lay outside the gene matches. CDR3 DNA sequence: TGCGCCAGCAGCTCCTCAAGGGAGGGGTGGGCGGTCCAGTACTTC. It encodes CASSSSREGWAVQYF.

The chain links TRBV28 to TRBJ2-5; TRBD1 agrees at 10 bases. The CDR3 is 13 amino acids. Germline V gene data show CDR1 as MDHEN and CDR2 as SYDVKM. V lost 11 bases and J lost 5; bases outside the gene matches: 8. The CDR3 DNA sequence: TGTGCCTCCGTGGGACAGGGGAGGGAGACCCAGTACTTC. Translation: CASVGQGRETQYF.

The J gene is TRBJ1-2, the V gene TRBV6-5; D is perhaps TRBD1 (5 bases). The CDR3 runs to 11 residues. Trimming pared 8 bases from V and 6 bases from J, leaving 10 bases between. Germline CDR1 and CDR2: MNHEY and SVGAGI. In DNA form, the CDR3 reads TGTGCCAGCGGGGCCATAGATGGCTACACCTTC. Translating gives CASGAIDGYTF.